The present T cell receptor beta chain was sequenced within a study of beta chain features in type 1 diabetes (dated by TCRdb to the late 2010s). Describing the broader study: Mean age, gender distribution, total cell number and subset yield were not different between patients and healthy donors. Naive and central memory subsets were obtained from all 30 or so donors, but regulatory and stem cell-like memory subsets were isolated from only 8 patients and roughly 8 healthy donors. A total of 107,917,701 sorted cells were examined across all samples, and the number of cells per subset was strongly correlated with RNA yield. In the study, TCRB repertoires of sorted circulating CD4+ T cell subsets from recently diagnosed type 1 diabetes patients were compared with those of matched healthy donors.

CDR1 and CDR2, per the germline V gene, are SGHTA and FQGTGA. Including cysteine and phenylalanine, the CDR3 has 17 amino acids. The entry retains the CDR3 DNA only, 51 bases that are in frame from base 1. V gives up 5 bases and J gives up 0 bases, and the segment between their germline ends measures 17 bases. This clone was counted between two and nine times. It lacks a known antigen. The input lacks base qualities; no much larger clone sits a single base away. From each donor, a single peripheral blood sample of around 0.12 L on average was drawn into heparinised tubes. A BD FACSAria II was used to sort naive, central memory, regulatory and stem cell-like memory CD4+ T cells with a panel that included CD45RO, CCR7, CD25, CD127, CD95 and CD27. All sorted populations exceeded 95% purity. PBMCs were isolated right away by Lymphoprep density gradient centrifugation and were stained directly, without culture. Samples were stained and sorted in pairs, with one healthy donor and one patient per experiment, so that batch effects were minimized.

General conclusions and limits of the study: At VDJ recombination sites, type 1 diabetes patients had fewer insertions and more deleted nucleotides, which implies abnormalities in thymic rearrangement. Shorter templates might have been favored by PCR, but patient and control samples were amplified and corrected together, so both groups would have been affected equally by any skew. Because cDNA was sequenced instead of genomic DNA, highly expressing activated cells could be over-represented, though the groups showed no difference in activation or CD3 levels. Naive, central memory and regulatory TCRB repertoires appeared to be more similar among patients than among healthy donors. A moderate but significant shortening of TCRB CDR3 length was observed in type 1 diabetes patients in all four CD4+ subsets. Because the HLA sub-analyses included only small numbers of individuals, any influence of HLA type on TCRB rearrangement was left unresolved.

All of the isolated RNA was reverse transcribed with the High Capacity cDNA Reverse Transcription Kit, so expressed TCRB transcripts were sequenced. Deep immunoSEQ sequencing was applied to naive, central memory and regulatory T cell samples, giving an average of roughly 3.5 million total reads per sample. Sorted cells were lysed in RLT buffer, and RNA was extracted using DNase-treated RNeasy Micro or Mini kits according to cell number. To prevent cross-contamination, every cell subset was processed on its own, while patient and healthy donor samples were processed together. TCRB sequences were amplified from cDNA with the immunoSEQ multiplex PCR, producing 87-bp fragments spanning the CDR3 region. Sequencing of the amplicons was performed on the Illumina HiSeq platform. Turning to the authors' computational methods: Synthetic template baselines were used to correct PCR bias computationally, reads within Hamming distance 2 were collapsed, and singletons that could not be merged were discarded. Reads were aligned against IMGT so that V, D and J genes, CDR3 length and insertions or deletions at six rearrangement sites could be assigned. Clonotype counts were normalized to sorted cell number within each subset before computing true diversity and Gini coefficients with the tcR R package. Repertoire sharing was quantified using the overlap coefficient calculated on TCRB nucleotide sequences. Out-of-frame TCRB sequences from naive cells were analyzed as a proxy for the pre-selection repertoire. Here the immuneACCESS table is served through TCRdb, limited to in-frame sequences with V and J called. Missing clones are a known gap in these copies; in checked studies unresolved V genes cover under half, and the rest lacks a known reason. V and J calls plus clone size are reproduced from that table; the DNA served to infer D and trimming. The sample contains a few hundred thousand clones, roughly 9.6% of them found a single time. About 0.037% of the sample rests with the top ten.

The TCR comes from a woman aged 18-35 years in good health. This sequence uses TRBV7-3 and TRBJ2-1; TRBD2 might be the D gene, on 6 matching bases. Input material: naive CD4+ T cells from blood. The sample's cell subset or site label, decoded: true naive CD4+ T cells. In nucleotide form, the sequence is TGTGCCAGCAGCCCAATAGGAGGGGCCCTCTCCTACAATGAGCAGTTCTTC. This codes for CASSPIGGALSYNEQFF.